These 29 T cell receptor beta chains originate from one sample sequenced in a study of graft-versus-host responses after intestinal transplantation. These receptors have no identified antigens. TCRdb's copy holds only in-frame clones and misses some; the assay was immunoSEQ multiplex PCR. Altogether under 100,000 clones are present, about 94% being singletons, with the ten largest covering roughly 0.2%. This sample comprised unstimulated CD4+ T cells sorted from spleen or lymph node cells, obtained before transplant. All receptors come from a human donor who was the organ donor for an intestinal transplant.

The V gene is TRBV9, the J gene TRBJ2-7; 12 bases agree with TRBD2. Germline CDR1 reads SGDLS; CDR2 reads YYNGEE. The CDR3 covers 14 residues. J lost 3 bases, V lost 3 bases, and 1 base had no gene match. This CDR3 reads CASSGTSGVYEQYF. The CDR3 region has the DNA TGTGCCAGCAGCGGGACTAGCGGGGTCTACGAGCAGTACTTC.

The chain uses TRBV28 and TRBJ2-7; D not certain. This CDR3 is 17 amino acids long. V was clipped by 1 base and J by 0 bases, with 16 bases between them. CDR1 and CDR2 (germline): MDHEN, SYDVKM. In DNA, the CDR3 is TGTGCCAGCAGTTTATTGAGTCTAGGGCATCTCTCCTACGAGCAGTACTTC. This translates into CASSLLSLGHLSYEQYF. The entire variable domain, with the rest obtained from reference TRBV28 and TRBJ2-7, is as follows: DVKVTQSSRYLVKRTGEKVFLECVQDMDHENMFWYRQDPGLGLRLIYFSYDVKMKEKGDIPEGYSVSREKKERFSLILESASTNQTSMYLCASSLLSLGHLSYEQYFGPGTRLTVT.

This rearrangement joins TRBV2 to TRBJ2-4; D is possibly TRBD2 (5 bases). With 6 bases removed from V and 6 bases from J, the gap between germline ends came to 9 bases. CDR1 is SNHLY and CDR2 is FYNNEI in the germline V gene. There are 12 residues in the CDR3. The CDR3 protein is CASSAGINIQYF. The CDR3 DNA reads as TGTGCCAGCAGCGCCGGGATAAACATTCAGTACTTC.

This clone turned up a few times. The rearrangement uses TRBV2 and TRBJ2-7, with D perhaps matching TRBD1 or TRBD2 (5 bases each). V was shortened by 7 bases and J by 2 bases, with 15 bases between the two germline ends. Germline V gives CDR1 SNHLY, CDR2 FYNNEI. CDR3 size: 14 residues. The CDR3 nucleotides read TGTGCCAGCAACAGCCGGGACGGGACCTACGAGCAGTACTTC. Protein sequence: CASNSRDGTYEQYF.

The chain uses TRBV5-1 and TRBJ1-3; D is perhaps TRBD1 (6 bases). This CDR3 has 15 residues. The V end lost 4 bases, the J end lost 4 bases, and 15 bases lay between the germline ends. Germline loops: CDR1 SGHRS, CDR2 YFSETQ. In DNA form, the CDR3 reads TGCGCCAGCAGCCGCGCCGGGGGCGCCGGAAACACCATATATTTT. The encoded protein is CASSRAGGAGNTIYF.

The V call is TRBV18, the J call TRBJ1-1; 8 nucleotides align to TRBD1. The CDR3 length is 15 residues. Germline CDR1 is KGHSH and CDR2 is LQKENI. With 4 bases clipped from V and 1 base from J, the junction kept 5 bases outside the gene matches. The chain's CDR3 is CASSQDRVANTEAFF. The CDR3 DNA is TGTGCCAGCTCACAGGACAGGGTTGCGAACACTGAAGCTTTCTTT.

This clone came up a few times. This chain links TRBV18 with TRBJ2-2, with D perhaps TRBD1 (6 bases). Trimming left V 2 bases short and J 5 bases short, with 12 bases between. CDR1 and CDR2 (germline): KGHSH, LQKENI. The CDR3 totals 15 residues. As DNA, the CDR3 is TGTGCCAGCTCACCAAGGACAGTGCTAACCGGGGAGCTGTTTTTT. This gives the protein CASSPRTVLTGELFF.

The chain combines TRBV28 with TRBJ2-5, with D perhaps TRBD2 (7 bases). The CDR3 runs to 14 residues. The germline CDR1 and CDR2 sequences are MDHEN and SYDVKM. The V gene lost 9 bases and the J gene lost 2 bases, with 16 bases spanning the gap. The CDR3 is CASIEGGRQETQYF. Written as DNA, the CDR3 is TGTGCCAGTATAGAGGGGGGGCGACAAGAGACCCAGTACTTC.

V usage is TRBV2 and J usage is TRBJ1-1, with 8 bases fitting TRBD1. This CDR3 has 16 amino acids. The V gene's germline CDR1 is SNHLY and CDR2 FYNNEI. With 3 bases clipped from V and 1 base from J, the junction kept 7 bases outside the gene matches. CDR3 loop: CASSDRGQAQNTEAFF. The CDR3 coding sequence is TGTGCCAGCAGTGACAGGGGGCAAGCACAGAACACTGAAGCTTTCTTT.

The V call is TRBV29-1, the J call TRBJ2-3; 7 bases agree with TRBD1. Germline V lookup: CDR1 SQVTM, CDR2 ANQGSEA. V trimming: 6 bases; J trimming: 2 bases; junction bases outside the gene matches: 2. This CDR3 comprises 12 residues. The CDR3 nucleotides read TGCAGCGTAGACAGGGACACAGATACGCAGTATTTT. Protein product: CSVDRDTDTQYF.

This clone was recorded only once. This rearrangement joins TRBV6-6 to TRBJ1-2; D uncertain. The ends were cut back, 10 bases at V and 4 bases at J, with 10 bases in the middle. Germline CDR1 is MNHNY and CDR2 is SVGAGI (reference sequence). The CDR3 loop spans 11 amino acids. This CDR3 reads CATGEGYGYTF. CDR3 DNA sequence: TGTGCCACCGGAGAGGGCTATGGCTACACCTTC.

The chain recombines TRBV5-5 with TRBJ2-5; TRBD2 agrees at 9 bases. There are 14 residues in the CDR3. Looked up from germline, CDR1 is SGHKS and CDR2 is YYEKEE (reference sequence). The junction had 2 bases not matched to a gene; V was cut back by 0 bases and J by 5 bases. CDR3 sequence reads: CASSLVLAGETQYF. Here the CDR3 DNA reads TGTGCCAGCAGCTTGGTTCTAGCGGGGGAGACCCAGTACTTC.

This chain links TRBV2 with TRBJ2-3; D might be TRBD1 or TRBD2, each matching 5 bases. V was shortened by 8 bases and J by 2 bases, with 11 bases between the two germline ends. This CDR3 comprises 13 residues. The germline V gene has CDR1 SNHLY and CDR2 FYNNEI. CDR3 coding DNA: TGTGCCAGCCGCCTGGGGGTCACAGATACGCAGTATTTT. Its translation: CASRLGVTDTQYF.

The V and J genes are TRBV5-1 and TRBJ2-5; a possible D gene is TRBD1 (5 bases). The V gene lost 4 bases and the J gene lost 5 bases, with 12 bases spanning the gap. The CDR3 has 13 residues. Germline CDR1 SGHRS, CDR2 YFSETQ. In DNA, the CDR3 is TGCGCCAGCAGCCACAGACAGAGGGAGACCCAGTACTTC. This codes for CASSHRQRETQYF. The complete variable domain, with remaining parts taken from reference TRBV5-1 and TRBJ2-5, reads KAGVTQTPRYLIKTRGQQVTLSCSPISGHRSVSWYQQTPGQGLQFLFEYFSETQRNKGNFPGRFSGRQFSNSRSEMNVSTLELGDSALYLCASSHRQRETQYFGPGTRLLVL.

The CDR3 loop reads CASSLRQGAVTDTQYF. The CDR3 DNA reads as TGTGCCAGCAGTCTACGACAGGGGGCTGTGACAGATACGCAGTATTTT. The chain combines TRBV6-6 with TRBJ2-3; 10 bases align to TRBD1. CDR1 is MNHNY, CDR2 SVGAGI, per germline (reference sequence). The V and J ends lost 5 bases and 3 bases, in that order; junction bases with no gene match: 8. The CDR3 runs 16 residues.

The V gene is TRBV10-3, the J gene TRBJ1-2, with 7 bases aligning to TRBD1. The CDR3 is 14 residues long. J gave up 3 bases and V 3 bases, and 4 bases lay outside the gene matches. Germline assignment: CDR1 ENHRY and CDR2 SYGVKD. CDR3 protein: CAISDTRGDYGYTF. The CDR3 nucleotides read TGTGCCATCAGTGATACCAGGGGGGACTATGGCTACACCTTC.

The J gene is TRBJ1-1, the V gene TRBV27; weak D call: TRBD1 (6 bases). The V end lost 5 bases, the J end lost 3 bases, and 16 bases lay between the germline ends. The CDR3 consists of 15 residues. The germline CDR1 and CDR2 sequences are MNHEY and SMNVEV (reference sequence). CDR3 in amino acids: CASSAYRVGDTEAFF. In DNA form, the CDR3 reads TGTGCCAGCAGTGCATACAGGGTCGGGGACACTGAAGCTTTCTTT.

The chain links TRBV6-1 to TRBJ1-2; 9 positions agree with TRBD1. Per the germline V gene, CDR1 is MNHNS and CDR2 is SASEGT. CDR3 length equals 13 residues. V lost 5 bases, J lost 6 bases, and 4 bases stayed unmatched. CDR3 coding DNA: TGTGCCAGCAGTCGGGACAGGGTGGATGGCTACACCTTC. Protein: CASSRDRVDGYTF.

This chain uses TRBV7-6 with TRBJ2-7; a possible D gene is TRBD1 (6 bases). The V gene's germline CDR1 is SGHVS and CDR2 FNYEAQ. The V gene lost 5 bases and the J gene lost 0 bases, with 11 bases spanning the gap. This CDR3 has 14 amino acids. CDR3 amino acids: CASSETGNSYEQYF. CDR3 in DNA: TGTGCCAGCAGCGAGACAGGAAACTCCTACGAGCAGTACTTC.

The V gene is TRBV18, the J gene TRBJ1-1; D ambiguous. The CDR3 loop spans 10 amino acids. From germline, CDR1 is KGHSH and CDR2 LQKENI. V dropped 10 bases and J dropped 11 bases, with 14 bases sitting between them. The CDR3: CATKGERAFF. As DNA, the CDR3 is TGTGCCACAAAGGGCGAGAGGGCTTTCTTT.

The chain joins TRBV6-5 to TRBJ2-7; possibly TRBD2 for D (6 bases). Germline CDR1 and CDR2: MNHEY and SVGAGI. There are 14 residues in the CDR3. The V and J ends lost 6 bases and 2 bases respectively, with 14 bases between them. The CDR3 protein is CASSYGTPPYEQYF. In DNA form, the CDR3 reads TGTGCCAGCAGCTACGGGACTCCACCCTACGAGCAGTACTTC.

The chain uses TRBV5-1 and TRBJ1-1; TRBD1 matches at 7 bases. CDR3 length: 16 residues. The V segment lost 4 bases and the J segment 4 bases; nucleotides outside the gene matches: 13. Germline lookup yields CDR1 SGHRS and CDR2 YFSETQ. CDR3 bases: TGCGCCAGCAGCGCCCTGACAGGGACAGTGAGCACTGAAGCTTTCTTT. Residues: CASSALTGTVSTEAFF.

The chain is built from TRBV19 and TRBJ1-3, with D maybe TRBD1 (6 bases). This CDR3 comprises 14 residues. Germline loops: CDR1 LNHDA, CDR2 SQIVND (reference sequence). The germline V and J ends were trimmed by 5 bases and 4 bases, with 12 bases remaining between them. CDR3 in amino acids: CASSSTGSGNTIYF. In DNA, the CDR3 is TGTGCCAGTAGTTCAACAGGGAGCGGAAACACCATATATTTT.

For the CDR3, the DNA is TGCGCCAGCAGCGTGACAGGAGGAGGGGATTCACCCCTCCACTTT. Its translation is CASSVTGGGDSPLHF. The rearrangement joins TRBV5-1 to TRBJ1-6; weak D call: TRBD1 (6 bases). V was pared by 4 bases and J by 8 bases, with 16 bases between. The CDR3 is made up of 15 amino acids. Germline lookup yields CDR1 SGHRS and CDR2 YFSETQ.

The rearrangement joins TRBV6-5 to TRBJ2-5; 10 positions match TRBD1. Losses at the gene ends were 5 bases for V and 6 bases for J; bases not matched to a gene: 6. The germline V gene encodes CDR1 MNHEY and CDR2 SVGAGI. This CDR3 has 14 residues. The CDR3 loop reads CASSDRTGGKTQYF. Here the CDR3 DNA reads TGTGCCAGCAGTGACCGGACAGGGGGGAAGACCCAGTACTTC.

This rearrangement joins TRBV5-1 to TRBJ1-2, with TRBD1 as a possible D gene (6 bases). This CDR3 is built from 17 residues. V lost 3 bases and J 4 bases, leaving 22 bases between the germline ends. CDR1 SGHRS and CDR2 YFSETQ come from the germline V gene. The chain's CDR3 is CASSSSPPPTGPYGYTF. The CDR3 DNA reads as TGCGCCAGCAGCTCCAGCCCACCGCCGACAGGCCCCTATGGCTACACCTTC.

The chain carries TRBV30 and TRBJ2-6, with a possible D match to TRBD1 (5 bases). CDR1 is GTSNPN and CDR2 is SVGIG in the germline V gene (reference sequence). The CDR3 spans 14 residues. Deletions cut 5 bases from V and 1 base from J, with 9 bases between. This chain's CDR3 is CAWSGFSGANVLTF. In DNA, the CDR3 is TGTGCCTGGTCAGGGTTTTCTGGGGCCAACGTCCTGACTTTC. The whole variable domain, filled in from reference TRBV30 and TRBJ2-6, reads SQTIHQWPATLVQPVGSPLSLECTVEGTSNPNLYWYRQAAGRGLQLLFYSVGIGQISSEVPQNLSASRPQDRQFILSSKKLLLSDSGFYLCAWSGFSGANVLTFGAGSRLTVL.

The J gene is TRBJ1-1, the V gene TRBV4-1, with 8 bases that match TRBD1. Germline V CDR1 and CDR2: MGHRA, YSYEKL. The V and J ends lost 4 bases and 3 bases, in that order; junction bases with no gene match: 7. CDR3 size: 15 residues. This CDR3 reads CASSLTTGADTEAFF. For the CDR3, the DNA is TGCGCCAGCAGCCTAACGACAGGGGCAGACACTGAAGCTTTCTTT.

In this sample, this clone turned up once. DNA for the CDR3: TGTGCCAGCAGCTTAACCGGTCGGGGCCAAGAGACCCAGTACTTC. Protein product: CASSLTGRGQETQYF. The rearrangement uses TRBV7-3 and TRBJ2-5, with D possibly TRBD2 on 5 matching bases. Germline V lookup: CDR1 SGHTA, CDR2 FQGTGA. V lost 0 bases and J lost 1, with 9 bases in between. The CDR3 contains 15 residues.